This T cell receptor beta chain was sequenced in a study of blood T cell repertoires in COVID-19. Study at large: PBMCs, B-cell-depleted T cells, or T cells provided the cDNA or gDNA that made up the material.

Original handling: Nucleated cell counts were estimated from reference gene primer amplification. Profiled with immunoSEQ multiplex PCR; TCRdb holds only in-frame clones, not every one. The DNA was the basis for D and trimming; V, J and clone size are from that table. Among 43,000 or so clones, around 82% were seen once, and the ten largest hold around 6.1%. This sequence was found in a woman of 80 years or more with acute or convalescent COVID-19. The sequencing input was peripheral blood.

CDR3 sequence reads: CASSGRAGVQQETQYF. The CDR3, as DNA: TGCGCCAGCAGTGGGCGGGCGGGGGTGCAGCAAGAGACCCAGTACTTC. The rearrangement links TRBV4-1 to TRBJ2-5; 7 bases line up with TRBD2. The CDR3 is 16 amino acids. After removal of 6 bases from V and 2 bases from J, the junction contained 12 bases not matched to a gene. Germline lookup yields CDR1 MGHRA and CDR2 YSYEKL.